The rows below give T cell receptor beta chains drawn from one sample of a study of blood T cell repertoires in COVID-19. Measured with immunoSEQ multiplex PCR; TCRdb has only the in-frame clones, and not every one. This sample has 470,000 or so clones, with 70% to 90% found just once. Sequences were obtained from PBMCs or T cells enriched from blood (not recorded which). These receptors were collected from a woman between 18 and 30 years old with acute COVID-19. Both conserved end residues are part of each CDR3. A D gene is named only where the DNA matches it firmly. Clone sizes are given selectively: once, few, many, or a class where the clone is expanded.

CDR3aa | CDR3nt | j_gene | abundance | d_gene | v_gene
CATSRDGAGADTQYF | TGTGCCACCAGCAGAGATGGGGCAGGGGCAGATACGCAGTATTTT | TRBJ2-3 | few | NA | TRBV15
CASSLEGRGSDYGYTF | TGCGCCAGCAGCTTGGAGGGCAGGGGGTCTGACTATGGCTACACCTTC | TRBJ1-2 | few | TRBD1 | TRBV5-1
CASSPTSGTTDTQYF | TGTGCCAGCAGCCCAACTAGCGGGACCACAGATACGCAGTATTTT | TRBJ2-3 | NA | TRBD2 | TRBV11-3
CASSQDLLTAANYGYTF | TGTGCCAGCAGCCAAGACCTCTTAACAGCAGCTAACTATGGCTACACCTTC | TRBJ1-2 | NA | NA | TRBV3-1/TRBV3-2
CASSLGAGSETQYF | TGTGCCAGCAGCTTAGGGGCCGGCTCGGAGACCCAGTACTTC | TRBJ2-5 | once | NA | TRBV7-9
CASMGGRNTEAFF | TGTGCCAGCATGGGGGGGCGAAACACTGAAGCTTTCTTT | TRBJ1-1 | NA | NA | TRBV2
CSASYGGGETQYF | TGCAGTGCTAGTTATGGCGGGGGAGAGACCCAGTACTTC | TRBJ2-5 | NA | TRBD2 | TRBV20-1
CASRPSGFANTGELFF | TGTGCCAGCAGACCTTCAGGGTTCGCGAACACCGGGGAGCTGTTTTTT | TRBJ2-2 | NA | NA | TRBV3-1/TRBV3-2
CASSLLQGSEKLFF | TGTGCCAGCAGCTTATTACAGGGTTCTGAAAAACTGTTTTTT | TRBJ1-4 | NA | NA | TRBV7-9
CASAGLNTEAFF | TGTGCCTCGGCGGGGTTGAACACTGAAGCTTTCTTT | TRBJ1-1 | NA | NA | TRBV11-3